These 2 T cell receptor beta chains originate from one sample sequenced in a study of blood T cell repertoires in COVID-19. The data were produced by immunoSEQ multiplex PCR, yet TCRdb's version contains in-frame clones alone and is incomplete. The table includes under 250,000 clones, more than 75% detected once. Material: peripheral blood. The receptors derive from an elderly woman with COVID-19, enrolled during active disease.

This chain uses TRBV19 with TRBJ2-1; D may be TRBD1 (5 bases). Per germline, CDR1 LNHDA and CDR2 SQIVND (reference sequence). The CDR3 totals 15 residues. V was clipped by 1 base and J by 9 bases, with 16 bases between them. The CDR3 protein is CASSIGGLQISEQFF. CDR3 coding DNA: TGTGCCAGTAGTATAGGGGGCCTCCAAATCAGTGAGCAGTTCTTC. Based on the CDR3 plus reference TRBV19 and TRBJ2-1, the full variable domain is DGGITQSPKYLFRKEGQNVTLSCEQNLNHDAMYWYRQDPGQGLRLIYYSQIVNDFQKGDIAEGYSVSREKKESFPLTVTSAQKNPTAFYLCASSIGGLQISEQFFGPGTRLTVL.

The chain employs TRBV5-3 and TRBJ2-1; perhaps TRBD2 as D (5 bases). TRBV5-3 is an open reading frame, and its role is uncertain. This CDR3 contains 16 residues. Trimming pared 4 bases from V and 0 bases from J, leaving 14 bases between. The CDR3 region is CARSHPRGSSYNEQFF. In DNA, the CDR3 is TGTGCCAGAAGCCACCCCCGGGGTAGCTCCTACAATGAGCAGTTCTTC.